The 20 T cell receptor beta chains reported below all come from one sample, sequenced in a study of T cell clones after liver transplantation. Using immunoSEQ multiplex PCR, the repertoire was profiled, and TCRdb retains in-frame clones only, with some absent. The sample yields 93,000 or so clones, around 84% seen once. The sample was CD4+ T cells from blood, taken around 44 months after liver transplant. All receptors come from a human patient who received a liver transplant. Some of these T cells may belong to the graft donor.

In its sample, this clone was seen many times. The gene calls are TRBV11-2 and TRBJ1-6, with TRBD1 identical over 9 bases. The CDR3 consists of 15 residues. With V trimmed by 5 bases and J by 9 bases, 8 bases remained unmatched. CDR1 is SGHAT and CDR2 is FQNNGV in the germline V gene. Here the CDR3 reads CASSVRPGQGSPLHF. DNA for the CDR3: TGTGCCAGCAGCGTCCGACCGGGACAGGGTTCACCCCTCCACTTT.

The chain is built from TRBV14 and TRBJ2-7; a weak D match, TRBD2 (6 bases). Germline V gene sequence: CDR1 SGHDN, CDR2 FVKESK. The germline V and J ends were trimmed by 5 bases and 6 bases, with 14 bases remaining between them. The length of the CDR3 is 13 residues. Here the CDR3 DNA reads TGTGCCAGCAGCTCAACCCGGGGGTCCGAGCAGTACTTC. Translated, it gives CASSSTRGSEQYF.

The CDR3 spells CASSARQGPVYEQYF. The CDR3 DNA reads TGTGCCAGTAGTGCCCGACAGGGCCCCGTCTACGAGCAGTACTTC. V and J are TRBV19 and TRBJ2-7, with 7 bases aligning to TRBD1. The CDR3 spans 15 residues. The V gene's germline CDR1 is LNHDA and CDR2 SQIVND (reference sequence). Trimming cost V 5 bases and J 3 bases; bases outside gene matches: 10. Using reference TRBV19 and TRBJ2-7 for the parts outside the CDR3, the full variable domain is DGGITQSPKYLFRKEGQNVTLSCEQNLNHDAMYWYRQDPGQGLRLIYYSQIVNDFQKGDIAEGYSVSREKKESFPLTVTSAQKNPTAFYLCASSARQGPVYEQYFGPGTRLTVT.

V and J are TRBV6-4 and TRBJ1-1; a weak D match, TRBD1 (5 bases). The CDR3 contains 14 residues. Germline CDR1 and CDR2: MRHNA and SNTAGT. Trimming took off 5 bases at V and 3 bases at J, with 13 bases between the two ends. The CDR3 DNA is TGTGCCAGCAGTAATAGGGTAGGGGACACTGAAGCTTTCTTT. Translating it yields CASSNRVGDTEAFF.

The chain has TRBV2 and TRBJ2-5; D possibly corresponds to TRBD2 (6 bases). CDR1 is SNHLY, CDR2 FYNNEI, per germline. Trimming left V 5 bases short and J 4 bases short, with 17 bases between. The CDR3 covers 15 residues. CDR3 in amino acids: CASSRTPGAPETQYF. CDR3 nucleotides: TGTGCCAGCAGTCGAACTCCGGGAGCCCCAGAGACCCAGTACTTC. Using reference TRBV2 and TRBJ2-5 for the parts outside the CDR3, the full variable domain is EPEVTQTPSHQVTQMGQEVILRCVPISNHLYFYWYRQILGQKVEFLVSFYNNEISEKSEIFDDQFSVERPDGSNFTLKIRSTKLEDSAMYFCASSRTPGAPETQYFGPGTRLLVL.

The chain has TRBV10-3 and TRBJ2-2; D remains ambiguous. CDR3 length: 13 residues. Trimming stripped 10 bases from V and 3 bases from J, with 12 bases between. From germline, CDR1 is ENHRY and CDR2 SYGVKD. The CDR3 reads CATSVADTGELFF. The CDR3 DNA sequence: TGTGCCACCTCCGTCGCGGACACCGGGGAGCTGTTTTTT.

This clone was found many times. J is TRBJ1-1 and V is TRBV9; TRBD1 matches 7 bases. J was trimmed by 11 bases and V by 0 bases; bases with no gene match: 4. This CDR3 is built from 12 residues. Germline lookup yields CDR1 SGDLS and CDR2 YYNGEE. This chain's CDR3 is CASSVGEGAAFF. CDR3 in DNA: TGTGCCAGCAGCGTAGGGGAGGGGGCCGCTTTCTTT. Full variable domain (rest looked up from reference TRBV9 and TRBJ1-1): DSGVTQTPKHLITATGQRVTLRCSPRSGDLSVYWYQQSLDQGLQFLIQYYNGEERAKGNILERFSAQQFPDLHSELNLSSLELGDSALYFCASSVGEGAAFFGQGTRLTVV.

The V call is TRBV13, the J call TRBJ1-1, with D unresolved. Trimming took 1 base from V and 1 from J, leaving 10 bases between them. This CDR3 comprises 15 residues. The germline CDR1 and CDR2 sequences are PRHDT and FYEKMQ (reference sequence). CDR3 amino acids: CASSLAGSKNTEAFF. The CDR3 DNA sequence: TGTGCCAGCAGCTTAGCAGGCAGCAAGAACACTGAAGCTTTCTTT.

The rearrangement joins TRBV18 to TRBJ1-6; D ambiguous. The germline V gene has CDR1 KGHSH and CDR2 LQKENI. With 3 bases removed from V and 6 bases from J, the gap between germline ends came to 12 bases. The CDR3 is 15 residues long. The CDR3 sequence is CASSPRVGPNSPLHF. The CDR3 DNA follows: TGTGCCAGCTCACCCCGAGTGGGCCCTAATTCACCCCTCCACTTT.

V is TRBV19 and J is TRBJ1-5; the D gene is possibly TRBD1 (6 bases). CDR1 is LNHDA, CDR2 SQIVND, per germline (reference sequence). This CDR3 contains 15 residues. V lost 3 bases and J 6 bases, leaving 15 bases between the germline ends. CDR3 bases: TGTGCCAGTAGTATGATATCGGGGGCTGCTCAGCCCCAGCATTTT. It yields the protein CASSMISGAAQPQHF.

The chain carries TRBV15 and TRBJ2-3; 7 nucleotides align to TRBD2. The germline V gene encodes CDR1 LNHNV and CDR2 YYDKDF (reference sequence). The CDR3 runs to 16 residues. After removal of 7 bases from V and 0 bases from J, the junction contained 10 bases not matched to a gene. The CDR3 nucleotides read TGTGCCACCACCGCGGGGGACGTCTCTAGCACAGATACGCAGTATTTT. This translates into CATTAGDVSSTDTQYF. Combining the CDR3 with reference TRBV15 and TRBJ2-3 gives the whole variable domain DAMVIQNPRYQVTQFGKPVTLSCSQTLNHNVMYWYQQKSSQAPKLLFHYYDKDFNNEADTPDNFQSRRPNTSFCFLDIRSPGLGDTAMYLCATTAGDVSSTDTQYFGPGTRLTVL.

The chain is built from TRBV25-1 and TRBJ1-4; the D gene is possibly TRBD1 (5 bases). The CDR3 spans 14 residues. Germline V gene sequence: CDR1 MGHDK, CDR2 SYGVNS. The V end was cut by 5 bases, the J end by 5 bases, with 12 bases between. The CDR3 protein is CASSRDGENEKLFF. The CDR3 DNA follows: TGTGCCAGCAGTCGGGACGGTGAAAATGAAAAACTGTTTTTT.

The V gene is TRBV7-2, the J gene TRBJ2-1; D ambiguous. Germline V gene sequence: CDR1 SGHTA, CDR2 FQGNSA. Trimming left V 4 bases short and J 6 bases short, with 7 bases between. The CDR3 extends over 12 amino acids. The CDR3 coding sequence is TGTGCCAGCAGCTCTGGGCCCAATGAGCAGTTCTTC. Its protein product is CASSSGPNEQFF.

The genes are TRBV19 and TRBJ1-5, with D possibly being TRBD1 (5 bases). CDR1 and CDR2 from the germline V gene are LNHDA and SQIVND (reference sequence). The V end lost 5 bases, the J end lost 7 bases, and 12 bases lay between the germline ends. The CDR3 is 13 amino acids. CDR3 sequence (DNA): TGTGCCAGTAGTGGGGGAGGTTGGCAGCCCCAGCATTTT. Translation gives CASSGGGWQPQHF.

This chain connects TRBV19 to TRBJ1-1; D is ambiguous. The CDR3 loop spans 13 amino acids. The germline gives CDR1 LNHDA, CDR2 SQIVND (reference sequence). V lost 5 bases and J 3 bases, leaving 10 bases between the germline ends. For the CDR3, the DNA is TGTGCCAGTAGTCAAAGGAGGGACACTGAAGCTTTCTTT. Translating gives CASSQRRDTEAFF.

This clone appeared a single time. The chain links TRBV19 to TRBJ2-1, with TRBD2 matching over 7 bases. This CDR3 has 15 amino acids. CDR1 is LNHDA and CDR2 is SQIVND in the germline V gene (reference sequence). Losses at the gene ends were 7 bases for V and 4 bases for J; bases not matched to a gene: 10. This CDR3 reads CASTSGGFSYNEQFF. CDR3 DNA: TGTGCCAGTACCTCGGGAGGATTCTCTTACAATGAGCAGTTCTTC.

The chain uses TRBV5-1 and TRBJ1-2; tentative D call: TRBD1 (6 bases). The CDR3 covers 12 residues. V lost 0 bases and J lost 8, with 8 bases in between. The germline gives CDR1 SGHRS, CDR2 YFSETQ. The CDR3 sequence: CASSLAGGGYTF. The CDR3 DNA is TGCGCCAGCAGCTTGGCGGGGGGCGGCTACACCTTC.

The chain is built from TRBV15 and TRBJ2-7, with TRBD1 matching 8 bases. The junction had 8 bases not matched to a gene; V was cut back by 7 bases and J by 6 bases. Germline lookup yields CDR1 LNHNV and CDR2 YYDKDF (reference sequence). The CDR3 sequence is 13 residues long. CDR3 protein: CATTTGVVGEQYF. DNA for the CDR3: TGTGCCACCACGACAGGGGTGGTGGGCGAGCAGTACTTC.

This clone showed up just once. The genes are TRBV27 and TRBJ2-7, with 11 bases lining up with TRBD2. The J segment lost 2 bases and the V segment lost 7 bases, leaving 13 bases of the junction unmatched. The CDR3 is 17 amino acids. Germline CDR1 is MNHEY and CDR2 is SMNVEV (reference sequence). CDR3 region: CASKSYSSGRPPYEQYF. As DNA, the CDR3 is TGTGCCAGCAAGTCTTATTCTAGCGGGAGGCCCCCCTACGAGCAGTACTTC.

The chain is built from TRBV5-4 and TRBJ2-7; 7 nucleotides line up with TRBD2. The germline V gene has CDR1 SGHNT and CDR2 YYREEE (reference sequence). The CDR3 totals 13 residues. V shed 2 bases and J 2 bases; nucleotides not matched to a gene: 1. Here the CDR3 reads CASSLSGTYEQYF. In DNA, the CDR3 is TGTGCCAGCAGCTTAAGCGGGACCTACGAGCAGTACTTC.